The 30 T cell receptor beta chains listed next were all sequenced from one sample in a study of cytomegalovirus exposure and HLA in healthy donors. Primers for the PCR totalled 60 Vbeta and 13 Jbeta. The data were produced by immunoSEQ multiplex PCR, yet TCRdb's version contains in-frame clones alone and is incomplete. The sample consists of roughly 120,000 clones, around 60% of them appearing once. The sample taken for sequencing was PBMCs. Receptors originate from a woman aged 40 to 49 in good health and CMV-seropositive.

The J gene is TRBJ2-2, the V gene TRBV30, with 9 bases matching TRBD1. V dropped 8 bases and J dropped 3; count of bases not matched to a gene: 4. The CDR3 is 13 amino acids. Germline CDR1 reads GTSNPN; CDR2 reads SVGIG (reference sequence). As DNA, the CDR3 is TGTGCCGTAGACAGGGGGGACACCGGGGAGCTGTTTTTT. This gives the protein CAVDRGDTGELFF.

This clone was seen more than once but under ten times. V and J are TRBV9 and TRBJ2-1, with 9 nucleotides matching TRBD2. V was pared by 4 bases and J by 8 bases, with 16 bases of the junction left unmatched. Per the germline V gene, CDR1 is SGDLS and CDR2 is YYNGEE. This CDR3 spans 17 amino acids. The CDR3 coding sequence is TGTGCCAGCAGCTCGGGACTAGCATTAGGATCCGTGGATGAGCAGTTCTTC. This encodes CASSSGLALGSVDEQFF. The full variable domain, its missing parts supplied by reference TRBV9 and TRBJ2-1, is DSGVTQTPKHLITATGQRVTLRCSPRSGDLSVYWYQQSLDQGLQFLIQYYNGEERAKGNILERFSAQQFPDLHSELNLSSLELGDSALYFCASSSGLALGSVDEQFFGPGTRLTVL.

This clone has just a few counts. The genes are TRBV5-6 and TRBJ1-1, with TRBD1 matching 7 bases. V lost 4 bases, J lost 1 base, and 10 bases stayed unmatched. CDR1 is SGHDT and CDR2 is YYEEEE in the germline V gene. The CDR3 extends over 16 amino acids. The chain's CDR3 is CASSAHSTGKNTEAFF. The CDR3 nucleotides are TGTGCCAGCAGCGCTCATTCGACAGGGAAGAACACTGAAGCTTTCTTT.

The rearrangement links TRBV13 to TRBJ2-7; a weak D match, TRBD1 (6 bases). This CDR3 region has 15 residues. The V end lost 5 bases, the J end lost 6 bases, and 20 bases lay between the germline ends. The germline V gene encodes CDR1 PRHDT and CDR2 FYEKMQ (reference sequence). The CDR3 protein is CASSPFPLQGAEQYF. The CDR3 nucleotides are TGTGCCAGCAGCCCCTTTCCTTTACAGGGCGCCGAGCAGTACTTC.

The chain couples TRBV5-6 to TRBJ2-7; 7 nucleotides match TRBD2. This CDR3 spans 14 amino acids. Trimming at V came to 3 bases and at J to 7 bases, leaving 10 bases not matched to a gene. Germline-derived CDR1 and CDR2 are SGHDT and YYEEEE. CDR3 DNA sequence: TGTGCCAGCAGCTACCGGGGGGTGGAGGGGGAGCAGTACTTC. It yields the protein CASSYRGVEGEQYF.

The DNA for the CDR3 is TGTGCCAGCAGTCCCAGCGGGAGCTCTGAAAACGAGCAGTACTTC. It translates to CASSPSGSSENEQYF. The gene calls are TRBV6-5 and TRBJ2-7; 8 bases are a match to TRBD2. The germline V gene has CDR1 MNHEY and CDR2 SVGAGI. The CDR3 runs 15 residues. With 5 bases clipped from V and 5 bases from J, the junction kept 11 bases outside the gene matches.

The rearrangement joins TRBV29-1 to TRBJ2-1; 10 nucleotides match TRBD2. The CDR3 runs to 15 residues. Trimming removed 6 bases from V and 0 bases from J; junction bases left unmatched: 5. CDR1 SQVTM and CDR2 ANQGSEA come from the germline V gene. The CDR3 DNA reads TGCAGCGTAGCGGGAGGGCCAAGCTCCTACAATGAGCAGTTCTTC. Its translation: CSVAGGPSSYNEQFF.

This chain links TRBV27 with TRBJ1-2; TRBD1 might be the D (6 bases). Germline assignment: CDR1 MNHEY and CDR2 SMNVEV (reference sequence). The length of the CDR3 is 16 residues. The V and J ends lost 5 bases and 6 bases respectively, with 22 bases between them. The CDR3 nucleotides are TGTGCCAGCAGTCCCCTCGTACTAACAGGGTTTGATGGCTACACCTTC. Translated: CASSPLVLTGFDGYTF.

In its sample, this clone was seen a few times. J is TRBJ2-5 and V is TRBV25-1; 9 bases align to TRBD2. Per the germline V gene, CDR1 is MGHDK and CDR2 is SYGVNS. With V trimmed by 7 bases and J by 5 bases, 8 bases remained unmatched. The length of the CDR3 is 14 residues. In DNA, the CDR3 is TGTGCCAGCAAGATGGGACTAGCTGGGGAGACCCAGTACTTC. Translated: CASKMGLAGETQYF.

This clone was recorded a few times. This sequence joins TRBV7-9 and TRBJ1-1; D uncertain. This CDR3 spans 13 amino acids. Per germline, CDR1 SEHNR and CDR2 FQNEAQ (reference sequence). V dropped 5 bases and J dropped 7 bases, with 14 bases sitting between them. The CDR3: CASSQADGDEAFF. The CDR3 DNA reads as TGTGCCAGCAGCCAGGCTGACGGGGATGAAGCTTTCTTT.

As concerns this clone: Germline is not matched at one junction end, which may reflect a read error. The chain has TRBV5-1 and TRBJ2-3; 9 positions match TRBD2. This CDR3 comprises 18 residues. Germline CDR1 and CDR2: SGHRS and YFSETQ. CDR3 sequence: CASSVGTELGTSTDTQYF. The CDR3 coding sequence is TGCGCCAGCAGCGTAGGGACAGAGCTCGGGACTAGCACTGATACGCAGTATTTT.

The genes are TRBV29-1 and TRBJ2-5; tentative D call: TRBD2 (6 bases). With 6 bases removed from V and 1 base from J, the gap between germline ends came to 15 bases. This CDR3 comprises 14 residues. From germline, CDR1 is SQVTM and CDR2 ANQGSEA. As DNA, the CDR3 is TGCAGCGTGGGCTTCGGTAGCGGCCAAGAGACCCAGTACTTC. Its translation is CSVGFGSGQETQYF.

The chain uses TRBV19 and TRBJ2-3; TRBD2 aligns across 7 bases. This CDR3 contains 16 residues. Per germline, CDR1 LNHDA and CDR2 SQIVND (reference sequence). Trimming removed 3 bases from V and 0 bases from J; junction bases left unmatched: 6. CDR3 DNA sequence: TGTGCCAGTAGTATCGTCAGCGGGACGAGCACAGATACGCAGTATTTT. It specifies CASSIVSGTSTDTQYF.

V gene TRBV15 combines with J gene TRBJ1-1; 9 positions agree with TRBD1. V gave up 2 bases and J gave up 4 bases; unmatched junction bases: 5. Germline V lookup: CDR1 LNHNV, CDR2 YYDKDF (reference sequence). This CDR3 contains 15 residues. CDR3 region: CATSRLKTGGTEAFF. CDR3 nucleotides: TGTGCCACCAGCAGACTTAAGACAGGGGGCACTGAAGCTTTCTTT.

This clone has only one observation. CDR3 amino acids: CASSLGAYTDTQYF. CDR3 sequence (DNA): TGTGCCAGCAGTTTGGGGGCTTACACAGATACGCAGTATTTT. V gene TRBV28 combines with J gene TRBJ2-3; a weak D match, TRBD1 (6 bases). This CDR3 is 14 amino acids long. The V end was cut by 3 bases, the J end by 2 bases, with 9 bases between. Germline loops: CDR1 MDHEN, CDR2 SYDVKM.

This chain joins TRBV5-1 and TRBJ2-1, with D hard to call. The germline V gene encodes CDR1 SGHRS and CDR2 YFSETQ. This CDR3 has 12 residues. V shed 3 bases and J shed 4 bases, with 5 bases lying between them. For the CDR3, the DNA is TGCGCCAGCAGCTCCTTTTACAATGAGCAGTTCTTC. It encodes CASSSFYNEQFF. Looking up the rest from reference TRBV5-1 and TRBJ2-1 gives the full variable domain: KAGVTQTPRYLIKTRGQQVTLSCSPISGHRSVSWYQQTPGQGLQFLFEYFSETQRNKGNFPGRFSGRQFSNSRSEMNVSTLELGDSALYLCASSSFYNEQFFGPGTRLTVL.

The CDR3 loop reads CASSLQGSGNTIYF. The CDR3 coding sequence is TGTGCCAGCAGCTTGCAGGGGTCGGGAAACACCATATATTTT. V gene TRBV5-4 combines with J gene TRBJ1-3, with a weak D call TRBD1 (6 bases). This CDR3 comprises 14 residues. Germline V gene sequence: CDR1 SGHNT, CDR2 YYREEE (reference sequence). Trimming removed 1 base from V and 4 bases from J, with 9 bases in between.

This clone was observed once. The chain couples TRBV5-1 to TRBJ2-5; tentative D call: TRBD2 (5 bases). The J call is in doubt because the DNA end fits TRBJ2-7 better. The length of the CDR3 is 14 residues. CDR1 is SGHRS and CDR2 is YFSETQ in the germline V gene. The CDR3 loop reads CASSPGEPGGEQYF. The DNA for the CDR3 is TGCGCCAGCAGCCCCGGGGAGCCCGGCGGCGAGCAGTACTTC.

The chain carries TRBV19 and TRBJ2-5; 7 nucleotides align to TRBD1. The CDR3 totals 13 residues. With 6 bases clipped from V and 5 bases from J, the junction kept 6 bases outside the gene matches. From germline, CDR1 is LNHDA and CDR2 SQIVND (reference sequence). The CDR3 reads CASRGRGYETQYF. CDR3 sequence (DNA): TGTGCCAGTAGAGGCAGGGGGTATGAGACCCAGTACTTC.

This rearrangement joins TRBV5-4 to TRBJ2-2; perhaps TRBD2 as D (5 bases). Germline CDR1 reads SGHNT; CDR2 reads YYREEE (reference sequence). Trimming pared 0 bases from V and 0 bases from J, leaving 9 bases between. The CDR3 contains 16 residues. CDR3 sequence: CASSLAHGTNTGELFF. CDR3 in DNA: TGTGCCAGCAGCTTGGCCCACGGGACGAACACCGGGGAGCTGTTTTTT.

The genes are TRBV9 and TRBJ2-5; possible D gene TRBD2, 6 bases. Germline V gives CDR1 SGDLS, CDR2 YYNGEE. The CDR3 spans 15 residues. Trimming removed 0 bases from V and 5 bases from J, with 14 bases in between. The chain's CDR3 is CASSVGTGAAETQYF. Here the CDR3 DNA reads TGTGCCAGCAGCGTAGGCACGGGAGCGGCGGAGACCCAGTACTTC.

The chain is built from TRBV11-2 and TRBJ1-1, with 7 bases matching TRBD1. Trimming took 0 bases from V and 9 from J; bases not matched to a gene: 7. Germline lookup yields CDR1 SGHAT and CDR2 FQNNGV. The length of the CDR3 is 14 residues. The CDR3 is CASSLDRGRGKAFF. The CDR3 DNA reads TGTGCCAGCAGCTTAGATAGAGGCAGGGGGAAAGCTTTCTTT.

This chain joins TRBV7-8 and TRBJ2-5, with 8 bases that match TRBD2. Germline V lookup: CDR1 SGHVS, CDR2 FQNEAQ. The CDR3 contains 17 residues. Trimming cost V 5 bases and J 0 bases; bases outside gene matches: 11. In nucleotides, the CDR3 is TGTGCCAGCAGCAAACGTAGACTAGCGAGTCACCAAGAGACCCAGTACTTC. Protein: CASSKRRLASHQETQYF. The variable domain in full, with the rest retrieved from reference TRBV7-8 and TRBJ2-5, is GAGVSQSPRYKVAKRGQDVALRCDPISGHVSLFWYQQALGQGPEFLTYFQNEAQLDKSGLPSDRFFAERPEGSVSTLKIQRTQQEDSAVYLCASSKRRLASHQETQYFGPGTRLLVL.

The genes are TRBV28 and TRBJ2-1; 8 bases are shared with TRBD1. The CDR3 has 15 residues. Trimming removed 6 bases from V and 4 bases from J; junction bases left unmatched: 8. Germline V CDR1 and CDR2: MDHEN, SYDVKM. CDR3 protein: CASRGGQAVYNEQFF. In nucleotides, the CDR3 is TGTGCCAGCAGGGGGGGACAGGCGGTATACAATGAGCAGTTCTTC.

This clone has a handful of counts. The rearrangement joins TRBV5-4 to TRBJ2-1; TRBD2 agrees at 8 bases. CDR1 is SGHNT, CDR2 YYREEE, per germline (reference sequence). The CDR3 loop spans 17 amino acids. V lost 0 bases to trimming and J lost 1 base; unmatched junction nucleotides: 6. The CDR3 reads CASSLASGGPSYNEQFF. CDR3 nucleotide sequence: TGTGCCAGCAGCTTGGCGTCGGGAGGGCCTTCCTACAATGAGCAGTTCTTC.

This clone occurred a few times. The rearrangement links TRBV29-1 to TRBJ2-5; TRBD1 agrees at 7 bases. Germline V gene lookup returns CDR1 SQVTM and CDR2 ANQGSEA. Trimming removed 3 bases from V and 5 bases from J; junction bases left unmatched: 6. This CDR3 is built from 13 residues. CDR3 residues: CSVDTGDLETQYF. DNA for the CDR3: TGCAGCGTTGATACAGGGGACCTGGAGACCCAGTACTTC.

This chain uses TRBV9 with TRBJ2-5; 10 bases match TRBD1. The germline gives CDR1 SGDLS, CDR2 YYNGEE. The CDR3 spans 15 residues. V was pared by 3 bases and J by 0 bases, with 2 bases of the junction left unmatched. CDR3 DNA: TGTGCCAGCAGCGCGGACAGGGGGTACCAAGAGACCCAGTACTTC. This translates into CASSADRGYQETQYF.

This clone was observed a handful of times. The CDR3: CASSQGNTEAFF. CDR3 nucleotide sequence: TGTGCCAGCAGCCAGGGGAACACTGAAGCTTTCTTT. This chain joins TRBV11-2 and TRBJ1-1, with D perhaps matching TRBD1 (5 bases). The germline gives CDR1 SGHAT, CDR2 FQNNGV. The CDR3 contains 12 residues. Trimming cost V 5 bases and J 1 base, with 5 bases left between them.

This clone was counted a single time. The genes are TRBV5-1 and TRBJ2-7, with D possibly TRBD2 on 6 matching bases. The ends were cut back, 4 bases at V and 2 bases at J, with 19 bases in the middle. Germline V gene sequence: CDR1 SGHRS, CDR2 YFSETQ. The CDR3 contains 16 residues. CDR3 nucleotides: TGCGCCAGCAGCGCGACCGAGGAGGGTAGGACCTACGAGCAGTACTTC. Protein product: CASSATEEGRTYEQYF.

This rearrangement joins TRBV5-4 to TRBJ1-2; 9 bases are shared with TRBD1. This CDR3 is built from 15 residues. Trimming at V came to 3 bases and at J to 8 bases, leaving 11 bases not matched to a gene. Germline CDR1 is SGHNT and CDR2 is YYREEE (reference sequence). CDR3 DNA sequence: TGTGCCAGCAGCTCCGTAGCGGACAGGGGCGACGGCTACACCTTC. This sequence encodes CASSSVADRGDGYTF.